Described below is a single TCR beta chain sequence and its context. Its antigen is currently unknown. Co-extraction yielded RNA and DNA from 20-30 mg of unsorted bulk tissue. More than 75% viable tumor cells made up every tumor sample. This sample is part of a study of tumor-infiltrating lymphocytes in primary liver carcinoma. CDR3 length equals 14 residues. The junction had 12 bases not matched to a gene; V was cut back by 5 bases and J by 11 bases. Study observations and caveats: Tumor region pairs outstripped tumor-adjacent and tumor-blood pairs in overlap. Tumors and blood were compared for top-250-clone fraction, and tumors had the significantly higher value (p = 0.039). Top clones occupying all five tumor regions numbered only about 8-25%.

A primer matching the constant region was used to make TCR beta cDNA from approximately 500 ng of total RNA. Libraries of TCR beta came from three nested multiplex PCR rounds with slightly modified ARM-PCR. The first two PCR rounds used TRBV1-TRBV30 primers with a Cbeta primer, nine to eleven cycles each. MiXCR was run by TCRdb on the multiplex PCR reads, yielding one entry per CDR3 protein. The sample contains under 200,000 distinct CDR3 sequences, approximately 86% of which appear only once. Source material: tumor tissue from primary liver carcinoma. This TCR was sampled from a man aged 35-49 years with primary liver carcinoma and hepatitis B virus infection. The genes are TRBV12-3 or TRBV12-4 and TRBJ2-3; 8 nucleotides match TRBD1. The CDR3 nucleotides read TGTGCCAGCAGTGAGGGGACAGGTTCTGGTATGCAGTATTTT. It translates to CASSEGTGSGMQYF.